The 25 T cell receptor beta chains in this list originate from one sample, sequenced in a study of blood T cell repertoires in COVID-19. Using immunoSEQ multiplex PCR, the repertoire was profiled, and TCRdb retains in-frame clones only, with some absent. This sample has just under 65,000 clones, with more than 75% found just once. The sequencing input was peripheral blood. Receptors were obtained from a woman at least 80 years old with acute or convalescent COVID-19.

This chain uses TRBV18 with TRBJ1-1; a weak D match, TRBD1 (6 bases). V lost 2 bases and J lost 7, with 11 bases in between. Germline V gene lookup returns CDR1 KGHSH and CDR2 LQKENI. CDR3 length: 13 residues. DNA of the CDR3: TGTGCCAGCTCACCAGGGCGACAGGATGAAGCTTTCTTT. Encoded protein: CASSPGRQDEAFF.

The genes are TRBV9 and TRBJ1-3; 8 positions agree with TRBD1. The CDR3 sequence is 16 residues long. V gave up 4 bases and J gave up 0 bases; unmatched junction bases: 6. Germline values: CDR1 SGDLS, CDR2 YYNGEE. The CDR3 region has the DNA TGTGCCAGCAGCCCCGGACAGGGTTCCTCTGGAAACACCATATATTTT. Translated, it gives CASSPGQGSSGNTIYF.

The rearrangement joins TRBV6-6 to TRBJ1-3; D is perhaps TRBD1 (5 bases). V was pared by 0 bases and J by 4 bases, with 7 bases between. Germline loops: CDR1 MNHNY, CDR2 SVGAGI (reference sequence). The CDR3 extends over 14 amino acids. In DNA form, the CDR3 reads TGTGCCAGCAGTTACTCGGGGGGAGGAAACACCATATATTTT. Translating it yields CASSYSGGGNTIYF.

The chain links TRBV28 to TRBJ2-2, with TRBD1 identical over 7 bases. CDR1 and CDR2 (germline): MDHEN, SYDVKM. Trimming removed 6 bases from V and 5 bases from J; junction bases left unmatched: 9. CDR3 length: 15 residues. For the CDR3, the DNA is TGTGCCAGCAGCCGAGGGGGCGCGGCAACCGGGGAGCTGTTTTTT. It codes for CASSRGGAATGELFF.

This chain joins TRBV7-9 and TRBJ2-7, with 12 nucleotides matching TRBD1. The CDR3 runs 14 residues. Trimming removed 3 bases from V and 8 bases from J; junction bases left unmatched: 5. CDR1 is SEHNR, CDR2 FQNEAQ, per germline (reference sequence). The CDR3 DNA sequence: TGTGCCAGCAGCTTGGGACAGGGGGCGCGAAAGCAGTACTTC. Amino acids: CASSLGQGARKQYF.

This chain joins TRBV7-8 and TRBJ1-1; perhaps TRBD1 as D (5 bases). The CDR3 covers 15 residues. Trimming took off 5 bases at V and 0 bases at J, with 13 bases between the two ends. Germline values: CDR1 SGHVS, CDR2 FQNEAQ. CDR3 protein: CASSVDRYLNTEAFF. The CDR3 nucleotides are TGTGCCAGCAGCGTAGACAGATACCTGAACACTGAAGCTTTCTTT.

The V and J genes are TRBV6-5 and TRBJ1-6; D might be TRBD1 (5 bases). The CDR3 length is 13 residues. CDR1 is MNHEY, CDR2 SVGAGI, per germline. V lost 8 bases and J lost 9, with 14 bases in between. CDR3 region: CASSDLGGSPLHF. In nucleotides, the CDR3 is TGTGCCAGCTCCGACTTGGGGGGTTCACCCCTCCACTTT.

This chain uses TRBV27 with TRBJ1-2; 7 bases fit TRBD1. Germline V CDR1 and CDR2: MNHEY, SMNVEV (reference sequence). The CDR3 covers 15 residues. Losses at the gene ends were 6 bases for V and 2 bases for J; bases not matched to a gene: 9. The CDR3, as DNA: TGTGCCAGCAGCCGACAACAGGGGACCAACTATGGCTACACCTTC. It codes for CASSRQQGTNYGYTF.

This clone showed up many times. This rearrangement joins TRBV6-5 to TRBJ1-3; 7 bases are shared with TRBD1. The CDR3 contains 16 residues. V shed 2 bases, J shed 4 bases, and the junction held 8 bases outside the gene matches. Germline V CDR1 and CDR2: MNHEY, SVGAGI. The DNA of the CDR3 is TGTGCCAGCAGTTACGTGTTCGGGACAGTAGGAAACACCATATATTTT. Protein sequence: CASSYVFGTVGNTIYF.

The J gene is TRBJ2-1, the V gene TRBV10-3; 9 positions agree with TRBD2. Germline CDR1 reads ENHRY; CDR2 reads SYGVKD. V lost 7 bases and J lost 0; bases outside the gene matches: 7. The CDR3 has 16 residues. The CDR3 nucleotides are TGTGCCATCACCCCTAGCGGGGCCAGCTCCTACAATGAGCAGTTCTTC. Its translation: CAITPSGASSYNEQFF.

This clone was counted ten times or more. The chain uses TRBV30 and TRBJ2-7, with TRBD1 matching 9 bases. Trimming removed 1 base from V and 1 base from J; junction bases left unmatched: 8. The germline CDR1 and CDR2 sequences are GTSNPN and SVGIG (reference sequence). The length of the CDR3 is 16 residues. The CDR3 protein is CAWSAPRDRASYEQYF. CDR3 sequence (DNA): TGTGCCTGGAGTGCCCCCCGGGACAGGGCTTCCTACGAGCAGTACTTC. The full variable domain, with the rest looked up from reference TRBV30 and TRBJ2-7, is SQTIHQWPATLVQPVGSPLSLECTVEGTSNPNLYWYRQAAGRGLQLLFYSVGIGQISSEVPQNLSASRPQDRQFILSSKKLLLSDSGFYLCAWSAPRDRASYEQYFGPGTRLTVT.

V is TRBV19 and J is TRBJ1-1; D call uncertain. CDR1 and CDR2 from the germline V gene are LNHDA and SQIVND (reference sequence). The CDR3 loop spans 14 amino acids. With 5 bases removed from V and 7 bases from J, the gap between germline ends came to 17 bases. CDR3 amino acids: CASSQRGMGGEAFF. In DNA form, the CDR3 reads TGTGCCAGTAGTCAACGAGGGATGGGAGGTGAAGCTTTCTTT.

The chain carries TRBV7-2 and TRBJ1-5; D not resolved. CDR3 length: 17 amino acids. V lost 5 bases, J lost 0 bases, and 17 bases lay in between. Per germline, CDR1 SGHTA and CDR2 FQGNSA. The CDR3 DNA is TGTGCCAGCAGCCCGGAGCTGGGGAGTTATAGCAATCAGCCCCAGCATTTT. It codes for CASSPELGSYSNQPQHF. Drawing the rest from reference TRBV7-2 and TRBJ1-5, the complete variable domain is GAGVSQSPSNKVTEKGKDVELRCDPISGHTALYWYRQSLGQGLEFLIYFQGNSAPDKSGLPSDRFSAERTGGSVSTLTIQRTQQEDSAVYLCASSPELGSYSNQPQHFGDGTRLSIL.

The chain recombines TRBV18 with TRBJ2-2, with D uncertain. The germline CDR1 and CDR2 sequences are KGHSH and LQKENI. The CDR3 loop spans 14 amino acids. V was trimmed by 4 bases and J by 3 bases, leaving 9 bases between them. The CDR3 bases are TGTGCCAGCTCACACCGAACAGACACCGGGGAGCTGTTTTTT. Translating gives CASSHRTDTGELFF.

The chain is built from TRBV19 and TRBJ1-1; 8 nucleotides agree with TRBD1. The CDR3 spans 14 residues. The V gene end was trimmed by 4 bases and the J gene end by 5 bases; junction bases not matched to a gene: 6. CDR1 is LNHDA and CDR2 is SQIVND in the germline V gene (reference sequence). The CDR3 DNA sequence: TGTGCCAGTAGTACCGACAGGGGAGGGACTGAAGCTTTCTTT. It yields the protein CASSTDRGGTEAFF. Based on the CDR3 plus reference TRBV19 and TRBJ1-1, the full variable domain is DGGITQSPKYLFRKEGQNVTLSCEQNLNHDAMYWYRQDPGQGLRLIYYSQIVNDFQKGDIAEGYSVSREKKESFPLTVTSAQKNPTAFYLCASSTDRGGTEAFFGQGTRLTVV.

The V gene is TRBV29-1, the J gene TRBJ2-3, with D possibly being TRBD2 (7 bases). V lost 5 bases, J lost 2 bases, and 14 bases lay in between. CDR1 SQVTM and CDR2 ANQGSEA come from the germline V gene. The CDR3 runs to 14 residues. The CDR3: CSVSGGSTTDTQYF. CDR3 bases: TGCAGCGTTTCGGGGGGCAGCACCACAGATACGCAGTATTTT.

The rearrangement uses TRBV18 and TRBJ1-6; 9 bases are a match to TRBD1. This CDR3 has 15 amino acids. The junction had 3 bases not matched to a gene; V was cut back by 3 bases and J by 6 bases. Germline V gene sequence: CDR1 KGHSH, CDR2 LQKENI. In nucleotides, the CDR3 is TGTGCCAGCTCACCCGGGACAGGGACTAATTCACCCCTCCACTTT. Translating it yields CASSPGTGTNSPLHF.

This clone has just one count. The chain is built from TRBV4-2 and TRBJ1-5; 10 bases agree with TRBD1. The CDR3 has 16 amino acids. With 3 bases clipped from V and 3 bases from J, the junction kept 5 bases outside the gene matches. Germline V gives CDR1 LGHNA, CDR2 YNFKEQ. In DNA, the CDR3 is TGTGCCAGCAGCCACCTTGACAGGGGGCTCAATCAGCCCCAGCATTTT. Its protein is CASSHLDRGLNQPQHF.

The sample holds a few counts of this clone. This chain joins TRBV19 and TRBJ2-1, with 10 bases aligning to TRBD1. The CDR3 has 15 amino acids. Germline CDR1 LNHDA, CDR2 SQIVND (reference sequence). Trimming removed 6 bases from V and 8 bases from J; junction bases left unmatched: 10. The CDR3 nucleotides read TGTGCCAGTAGCCCGGGACAGGGGATAATGGATGAGCAGTTCTTC. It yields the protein CASSPGQGIMDEQFF.

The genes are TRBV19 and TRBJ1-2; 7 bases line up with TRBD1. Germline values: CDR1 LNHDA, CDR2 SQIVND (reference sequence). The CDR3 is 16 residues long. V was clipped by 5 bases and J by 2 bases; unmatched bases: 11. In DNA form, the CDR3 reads TGTGCCAGTAGTCCCCCCCGGGACAGCCTAAACTATGGCTACACCTTC. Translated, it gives CASSPPRDSLNYGYTF.

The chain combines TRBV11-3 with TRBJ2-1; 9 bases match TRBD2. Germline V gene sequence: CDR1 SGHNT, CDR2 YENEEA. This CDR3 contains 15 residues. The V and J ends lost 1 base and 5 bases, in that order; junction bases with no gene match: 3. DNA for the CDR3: TGTGCCAGCAGCTTAGTGGCTAGCGGGAACAATGAGCAGTTCTTC. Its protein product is CASSLVASGNNEQFF.

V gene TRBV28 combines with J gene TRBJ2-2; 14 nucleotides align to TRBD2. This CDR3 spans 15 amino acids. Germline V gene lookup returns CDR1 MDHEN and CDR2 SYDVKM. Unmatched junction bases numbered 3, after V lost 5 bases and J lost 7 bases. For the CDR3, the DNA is TGTGCCAGCAGTGGGACTAGCGGGAGTCACGGGGAGCTGTTTTTT. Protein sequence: CASSGTSGSHGELFF.

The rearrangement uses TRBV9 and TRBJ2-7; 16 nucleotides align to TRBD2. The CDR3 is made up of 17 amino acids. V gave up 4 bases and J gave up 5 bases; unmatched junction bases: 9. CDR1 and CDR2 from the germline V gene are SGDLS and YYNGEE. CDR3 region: CASSPDPGTSGRDEQYF. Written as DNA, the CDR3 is TGTGCCAGCAGCCCCGACCCAGGGACTAGCGGGAGGGACGAGCAGTACTTC.

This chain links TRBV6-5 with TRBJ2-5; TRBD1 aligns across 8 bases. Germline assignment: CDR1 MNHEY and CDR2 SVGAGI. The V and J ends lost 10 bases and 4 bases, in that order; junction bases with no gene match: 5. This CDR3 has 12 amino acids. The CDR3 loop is CATRTGPETQYF. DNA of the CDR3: TGTGCCACGCGGACAGGGCCAGAGACCCAGTACTTC.

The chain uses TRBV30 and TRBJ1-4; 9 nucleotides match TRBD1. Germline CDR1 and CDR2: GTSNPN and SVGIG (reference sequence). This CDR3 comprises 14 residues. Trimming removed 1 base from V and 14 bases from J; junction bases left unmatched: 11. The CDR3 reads CAWSASQGAASLFF. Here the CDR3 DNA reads TGTGCCTGGAGTGCGTCACAGGGGGCCGCTTCGCTGTTTTTT.